Reported below is one TCR beta chain. This entry belongs to a study of blood T cells in healthy people across ages. Each sample yielded at least 5.5 micrograms of PBMC total RNA. Through a sample-barcoded 5' primer and a J-beta primer mix, a second PCR was run for roughly 6 to 11 cycles. TCRdb redid the calling of the 5' RACE reads with MiXCR, one entry per CDR3 protein. Of about 1.1 million distinct CDR3 sequences in the sample, around two fifths are singletons; the top ten hold roughly 13%. The TCR was taken from a man aged 18 to 29 in good health. Input material: blood.

The CDR3 bases are TGTGCCAGCAGTCTCCAGGGGAAAAGCACAGATACGCAGTATTTT. Its translation: CASSLQGKSTDTQYF. The J gene is TRBJ2-3, the V gene TRBV6-6; D is perhaps TRBD1 (6 bases). This CDR3 region has 15 residues. The germline V gene encodes CDR1 MNHNY and CDR2 SVGAGI (reference sequence). Trimming removed 5 bases at V and 0 bases at J, with 12 bases between.